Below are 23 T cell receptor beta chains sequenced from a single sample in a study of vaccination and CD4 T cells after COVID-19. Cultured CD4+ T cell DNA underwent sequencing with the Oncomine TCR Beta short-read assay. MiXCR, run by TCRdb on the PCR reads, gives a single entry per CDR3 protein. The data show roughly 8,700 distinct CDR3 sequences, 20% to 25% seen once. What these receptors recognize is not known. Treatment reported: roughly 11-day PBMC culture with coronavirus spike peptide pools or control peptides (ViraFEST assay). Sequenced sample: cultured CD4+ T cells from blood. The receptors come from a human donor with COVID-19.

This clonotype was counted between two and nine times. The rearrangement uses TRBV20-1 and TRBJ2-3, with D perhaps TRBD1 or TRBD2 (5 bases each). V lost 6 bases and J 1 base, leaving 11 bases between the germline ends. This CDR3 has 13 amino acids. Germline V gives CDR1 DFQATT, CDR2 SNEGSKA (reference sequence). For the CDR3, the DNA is TGCAGTGCGGACAAAGCGGGCACAGATACGCAGTATTTT. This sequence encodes CSADKAGTDTQYF.

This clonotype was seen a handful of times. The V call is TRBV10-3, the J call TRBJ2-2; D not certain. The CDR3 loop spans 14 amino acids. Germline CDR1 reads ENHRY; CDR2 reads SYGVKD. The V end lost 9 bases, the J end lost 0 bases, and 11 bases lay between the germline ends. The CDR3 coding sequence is TGTGCCATTACCCCGAACTCGAACACCGGGGAGCTGTTTTTT. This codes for CAITPNSNTGELFF.

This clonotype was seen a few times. In nucleotides, the CDR3 is TGTGCCACCAGCGGGCGGGGGCATGAGCAGTTCTTC. Protein product: CATSGRGHEQFF. This sequence joins TRBV15 and TRBJ2-1; D perhaps matches TRBD2 (7 bases). In germline, CDR1 is LNHNV, CDR2 YYDKDF (reference sequence). The CDR3 runs to 12 residues. Trimming shortened V by 5 bases and J by 8 bases, and 10 bases separated the two germline ends.

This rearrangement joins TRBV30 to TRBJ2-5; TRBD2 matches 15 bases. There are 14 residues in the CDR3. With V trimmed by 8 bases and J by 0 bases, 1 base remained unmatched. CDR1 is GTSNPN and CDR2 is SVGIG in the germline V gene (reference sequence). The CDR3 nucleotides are TGTGCCGGGACTAGCGGGGGGTACCAAGAGACCCAGTACTTC. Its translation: CAGTSGGYQETQYF. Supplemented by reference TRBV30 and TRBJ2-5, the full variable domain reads SQTIHQWPATLVQPVGSPLSLECTVEGTSNPNLYWYRQAAGRGLQLLFYSVGIGQISSEVPQNLSASRPQDRQFILSSKKLLLSDSGFYLCAGTSGGYQETQYFGPGTRLLVL.

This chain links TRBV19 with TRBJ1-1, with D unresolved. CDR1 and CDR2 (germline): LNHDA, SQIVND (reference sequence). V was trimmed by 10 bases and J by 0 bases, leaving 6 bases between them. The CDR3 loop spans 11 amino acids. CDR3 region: CATSLNTEAFF. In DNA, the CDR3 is TGTGCCACCAGTCTGAACACTGAAGCTTTCTTT.

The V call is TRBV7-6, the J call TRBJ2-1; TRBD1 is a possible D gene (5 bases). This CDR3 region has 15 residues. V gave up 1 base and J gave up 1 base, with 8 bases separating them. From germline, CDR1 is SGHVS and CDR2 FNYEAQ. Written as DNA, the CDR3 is TGTGCCAGCAGCTTAGGGGGCCAATCCTACAATGAGCAGTTCTTC. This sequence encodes CASSLGGQSYNEQFF.

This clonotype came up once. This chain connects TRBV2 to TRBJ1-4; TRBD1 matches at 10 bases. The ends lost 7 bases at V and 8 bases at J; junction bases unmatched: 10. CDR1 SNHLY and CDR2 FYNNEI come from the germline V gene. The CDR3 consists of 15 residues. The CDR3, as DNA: TGTGCCAGCACCTCGGTCGGACAGGGGGGCGAAAAACTGTTTTTT. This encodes CASTSVGQGGEKLFF.

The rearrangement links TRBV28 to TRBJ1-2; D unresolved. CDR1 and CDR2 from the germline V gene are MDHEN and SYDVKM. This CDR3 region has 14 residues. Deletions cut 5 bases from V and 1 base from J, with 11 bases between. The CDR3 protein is CASSLELSNYGYTF. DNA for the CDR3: TGTGCCAGCAGTCTAGAGTTGAGTAACTATGGCTACACCTTC.

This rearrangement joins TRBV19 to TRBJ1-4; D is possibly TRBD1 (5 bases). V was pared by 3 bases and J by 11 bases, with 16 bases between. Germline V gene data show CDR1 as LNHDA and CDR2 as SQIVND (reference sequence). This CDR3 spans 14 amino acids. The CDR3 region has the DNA TGTGCCAGTAGTATCGGGAGGGGAGTGTGGAAACTGTTTTTT. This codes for CASSIGRGVWKLFF.

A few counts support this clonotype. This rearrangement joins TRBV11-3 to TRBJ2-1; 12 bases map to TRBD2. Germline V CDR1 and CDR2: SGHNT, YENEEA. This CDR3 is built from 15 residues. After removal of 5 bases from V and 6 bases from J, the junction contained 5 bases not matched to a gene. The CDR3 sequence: CASSTLAGGLNEQFF. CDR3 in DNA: TGTGCCAGCAGCACCCTAGCGGGGGGGCTCAATGAGCAGTTCTTC. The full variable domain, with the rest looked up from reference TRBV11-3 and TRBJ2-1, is EAGVVQSPRYKIIEKKQPVAFWCNPISGHNTLYWYLQNLGQGPELLIRYENEEAVDDSQLPKDRFSAERLKGVDSTLKIQPAELGDSAVYLCASSTLAGGLNEQFFGPGTRLTVL.

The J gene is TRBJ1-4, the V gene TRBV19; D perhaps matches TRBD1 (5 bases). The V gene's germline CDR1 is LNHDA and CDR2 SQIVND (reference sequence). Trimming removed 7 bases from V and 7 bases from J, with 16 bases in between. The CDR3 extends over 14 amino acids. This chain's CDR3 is CASTPPRGTEKLFF. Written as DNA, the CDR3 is TGTGCCAGTACCCCCCCGAGAGGGACTGAAAAACTGTTTTTT.

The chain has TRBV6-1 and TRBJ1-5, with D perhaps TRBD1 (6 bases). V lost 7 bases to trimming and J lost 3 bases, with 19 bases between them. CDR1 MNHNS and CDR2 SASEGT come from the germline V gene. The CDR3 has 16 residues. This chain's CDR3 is CASTLMKRQDNQPQHF. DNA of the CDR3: TGTGCCAGCACCTTAATGAAAAGACAGGACAATCAGCCCCAGCATTTT.

DNA for the CDR3: TGTGCCAGCAGTGATCGTGGGGGGGGCAGAAGGACCTTC. Translating it yields CASSDRGGGRRTF. The chain joins TRBV2 to TRBJ1-2, with D possibly TRBD1 on 6 matching bases. Germline V gives CDR1 SNHLY, CDR2 FYNNEI. V lost 3 bases and J lost 14, with 19 bases in between. This CDR3 comprises 13 residues.

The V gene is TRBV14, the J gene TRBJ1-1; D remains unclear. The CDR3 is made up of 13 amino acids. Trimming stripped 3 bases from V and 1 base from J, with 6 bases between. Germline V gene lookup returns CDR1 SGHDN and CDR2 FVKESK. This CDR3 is CASSHPGNTEAFF. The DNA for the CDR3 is TGTGCCAGCAGCCATCCGGGGAACACTGAAGCTTTCTTT.

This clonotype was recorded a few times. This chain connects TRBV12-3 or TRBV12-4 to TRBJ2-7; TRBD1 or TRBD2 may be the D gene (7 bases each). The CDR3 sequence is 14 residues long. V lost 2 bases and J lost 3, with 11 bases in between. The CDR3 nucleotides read TGTGCCAGCAGTTTACCAGGGGGGGTCTACGAGCAGTACTTC. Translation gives CASSLPGGVYEQYF.

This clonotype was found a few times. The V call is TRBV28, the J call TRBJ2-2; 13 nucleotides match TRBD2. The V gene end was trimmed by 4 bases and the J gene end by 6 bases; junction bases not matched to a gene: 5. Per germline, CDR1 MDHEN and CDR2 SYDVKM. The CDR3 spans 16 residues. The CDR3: CASSSTSGGYAGELFF. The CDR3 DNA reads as TGTGCCAGCAGTTCGACTAGCGGGGGGTATGCCGGGGAGCTGTTTTTT. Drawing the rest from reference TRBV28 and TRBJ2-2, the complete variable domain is DVKVTQSSRYLVKRTGEKVFLECVQDMDHENMFWYRQDPGLGLRLIYFSYDVKMKEKGDIPEGYSVSREKKERFSLILESASTNQTSMYLCASSSTSGGYAGELFFGEGSRLTVL.

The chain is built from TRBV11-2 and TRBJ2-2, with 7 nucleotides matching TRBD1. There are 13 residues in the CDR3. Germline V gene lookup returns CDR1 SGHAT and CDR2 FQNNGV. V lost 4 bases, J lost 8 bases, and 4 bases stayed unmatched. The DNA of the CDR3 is TGTGCCAGCAGCTGGACAGGATTGGGGGAGCTGTTTTTT. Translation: CASSWTGLGELFF. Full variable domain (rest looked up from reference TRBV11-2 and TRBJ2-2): EAGVAQSPRYKIIEKRQSVAFWCNPISGHATLYWYQQILGQGPKLLIQFQNNGVVDDSQLPKDRFSAERLKGVDSTLKIQPAKLEDSAVYLCASSWTGLGELFFGEGSRLTVL.

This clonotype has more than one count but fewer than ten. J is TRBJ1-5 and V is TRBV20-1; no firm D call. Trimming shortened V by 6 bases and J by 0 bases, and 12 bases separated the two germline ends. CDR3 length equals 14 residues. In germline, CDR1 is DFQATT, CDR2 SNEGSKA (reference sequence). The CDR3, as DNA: TGCAGTGCCATTCCGGGGTCTAGCAATCAGCCCCAGCATTTT. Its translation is CSAIPGSSNQPQHF.

The CDR3, as DNA: TGTGCCAGCAGTATCGGCCGGGACGCCCATCTCCTAGGCTACACCTTC. Translation: CASSIGRDAHLLGYTF. The chain combines TRBV28 with TRBJ1-2; the D gene is possibly TRBD1 (5 bases). Trimming removed 5 bases at V and 8 bases at J, with 24 bases between. This CDR3 has 16 residues. CDR1 and CDR2 from the germline V gene are MDHEN and SYDVKM.

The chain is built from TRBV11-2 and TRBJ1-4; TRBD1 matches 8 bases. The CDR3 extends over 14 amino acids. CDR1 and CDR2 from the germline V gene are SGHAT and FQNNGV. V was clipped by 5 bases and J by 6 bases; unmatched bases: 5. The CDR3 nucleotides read TGTGCCAGCAGCCCCGGACAGGGTTATGAAAAACTGTTTTTT. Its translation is CASSPGQGYEKLFF.

Here the CDR3 reads CASSKTGGKYEQYF. The CDR3 bases are TGTGCCAGCAGCAAAACAGGGGGCAAGTACGAGCAGTACTTC. The chain uses TRBV21-1 and TRBJ2-7; the table gives TRBD1 as D, unverified against the DNA. TRBV21-1 is a listed pseudogene. The CDR3 covers 14 residues.

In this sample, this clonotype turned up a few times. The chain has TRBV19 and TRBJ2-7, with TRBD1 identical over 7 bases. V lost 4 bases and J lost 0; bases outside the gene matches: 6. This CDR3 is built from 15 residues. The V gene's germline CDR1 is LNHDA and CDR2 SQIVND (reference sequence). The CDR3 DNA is TGTGCCAGTAGTAATAGAGACAGGGCCTCCTACGAGCAGTACTTC. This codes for CASSNRDRASYEQYF.

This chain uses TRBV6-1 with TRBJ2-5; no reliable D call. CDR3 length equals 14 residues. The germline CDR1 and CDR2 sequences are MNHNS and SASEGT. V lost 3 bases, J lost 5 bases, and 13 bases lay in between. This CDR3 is CASSEYYRRETQYF. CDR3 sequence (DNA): TGTGCCAGCAGTGAGTACTACCGCCGGGAGACCCAGTACTTC.